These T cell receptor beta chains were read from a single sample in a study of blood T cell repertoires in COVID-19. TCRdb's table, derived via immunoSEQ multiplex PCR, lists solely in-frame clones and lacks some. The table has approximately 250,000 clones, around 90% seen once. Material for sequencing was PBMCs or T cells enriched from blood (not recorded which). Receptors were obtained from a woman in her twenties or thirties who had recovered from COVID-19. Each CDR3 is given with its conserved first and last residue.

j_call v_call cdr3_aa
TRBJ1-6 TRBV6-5 CASSPVKDISPLHF
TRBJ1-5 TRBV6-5 CASRPRGEKPQHF
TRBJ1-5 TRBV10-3 CAISPRGAGNQPQHF
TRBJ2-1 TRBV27 CASTLSGSSYNEQFF
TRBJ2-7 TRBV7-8 CASSLGAGGGHEQYF
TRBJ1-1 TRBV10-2 CASSVGGTEAFF
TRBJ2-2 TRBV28 CASRGTDRDTNTGELFF
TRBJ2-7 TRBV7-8 CASSLVRGPAYEQYF
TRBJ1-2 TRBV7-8 CASTEGGNYGYTF
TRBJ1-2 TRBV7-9 CASSLDAVYYGYTF
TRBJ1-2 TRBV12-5 CASGLTGAEGYTF
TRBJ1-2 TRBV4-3 CASSQDITSDGYTF
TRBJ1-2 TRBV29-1 CSVEEFQGHGYTF
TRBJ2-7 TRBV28 CATNRGTYGQYF
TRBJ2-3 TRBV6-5 CASSYSKRGSRNTQYF
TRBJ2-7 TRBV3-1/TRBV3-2 CASSRGTGRPSEQYF